This TCR beta chain was retrieved from a study of breast tumors, draining lymph nodes, adjacent tissues. CDR1 and CDR2 (germline): SGHVS, FQNEAQ. Between the trimmed V and J ends, which lost 6 bases and 8 bases, there was a span of 16 bases. The CDR3 is made up of 13 amino acids. Study-wide points: Tumors had less TCR diversity than lymph nodes, more than nontumor tissue. Data only fit, rather than demonstrated, lymph node origin of most tumor T cells.

With respect to this clonotype: Its cognate antigen is unknown.

TCRdb re-derived calls from the multiplex PCR reads in MiXCR, one entry per CDR3 protein. The sample lists just over 30,000 distinct CDR3 sequences; 60% to 80% were seen once. This TCR was recovered from a female donor with breast cancer. Some clones in this sample may be carry-over from other donors' samples. The material sequenced was breast tumor tissue. This chain uses TRBV7-8 with TRBJ1-2; D call uncertain. CDR3 residues: CASSGSSHWGYTF. Here the CDR3 DNA reads TGTGCCAGCAGTGGCAGCAGCCACTGGGGCTACACCTTC.